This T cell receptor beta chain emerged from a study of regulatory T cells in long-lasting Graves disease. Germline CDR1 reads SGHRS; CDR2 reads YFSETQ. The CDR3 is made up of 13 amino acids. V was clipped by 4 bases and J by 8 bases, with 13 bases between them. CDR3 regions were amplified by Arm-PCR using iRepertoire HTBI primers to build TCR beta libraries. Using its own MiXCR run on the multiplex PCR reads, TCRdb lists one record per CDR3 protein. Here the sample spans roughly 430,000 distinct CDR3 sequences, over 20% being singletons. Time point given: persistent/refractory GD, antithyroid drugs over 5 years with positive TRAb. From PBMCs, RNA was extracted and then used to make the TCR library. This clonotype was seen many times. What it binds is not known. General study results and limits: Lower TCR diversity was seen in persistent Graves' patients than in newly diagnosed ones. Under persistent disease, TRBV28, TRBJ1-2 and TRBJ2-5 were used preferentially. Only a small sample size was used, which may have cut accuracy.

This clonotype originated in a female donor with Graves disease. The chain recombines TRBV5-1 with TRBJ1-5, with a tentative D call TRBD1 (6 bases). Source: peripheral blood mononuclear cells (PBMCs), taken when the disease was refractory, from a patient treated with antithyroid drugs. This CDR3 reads CASSPTGREPQHF. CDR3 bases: TGCGCCAGCAGCCCGACAGGAAGGGAGCCCCAGCATTTT.